The rows below give T cell receptor beta chains drawn from one sample of a study of neoadjuvant nivolumab and ipilimumab in lung cancer. TCRdb's copy holds only in-frame clones and misses some; the assay was immunoSEQ multiplex PCR. The sample holds roughly 8,600 clones; approximately 87% are singletons and the top ten take roughly 8%. The material sequenced was tumor tissue, taken after neoadjuvant nivolumab, alone or with ipilimumab, at or shortly before surgery. The receptors shown here come from an adult with non-small cell lung cancer. Each CDR3 is given with its conserved first and last residue. D genes are given only for firm matches. Not every row has a clone size; where given, it reads once, few, many or a size class.

TRBJ1-3 | - | - | TRBV7-9 | TGTGCCAGCAGCTGGCCAGCGGACTCTGGAAACACCATATATTTT | CASSWPADSGNTIYF
TRBJ2-1 | TRBD2 | - | TRBV7-2 | TGTGCCAGCAGCTTTCCGGGACTAGACGGCAATGAGCAGTTCTTC | CASSFPGLDGNEQFF
TRBJ2-2 | - | - | TRBV18 | TGTGCCAGCTCACCATCCAGGGGATCTATCAGGGAGCTGTTTTTT | CASSPSRGSIRELFF
TRBJ1-1 | TRBD1 | - | TRBV10-3 | TGTGCCATCAGTCCGGGACAGACAAACACTGAAGCTTTCTTT | CAISPGQTNTEAFF
TRBJ2-7 | - | - | TRBV5-1 | TGCGCCAGCAGCTCTGGTAGCGGACTCTCCTACGAGCAGTACTTC | CASSSGSGLSYEQYF
TRBJ2-7 | - | once | TRBV9 | TGTGCCAGCGCCCCAGGGAATACGTACGAGCAGTACTTC | CASAPGNTYEQYF
TRBJ1-1 | - | - | TRBV7-9 | TGTGCCAGCAGCATCGAGGTCCGGGGGATCGCTTTCTTT | CASSIEVRGIAFF
TRBJ2-1 | TRBD2 | - | TRBV5-4 | TGTGCCAGCAGCAACCGGGACAGGGGACTAGCGGGACAGAGGGAGCAGTTCTTC | CASSNRDRGLAGQREQFF
TRBJ1-1 | - | - | TRBV4-1 | TGCGCCAGCAGCCAATCCTCAGCTATGAACACTGAAGCTTTCTTT | CASSQSSAMNTEAFF
TRBJ1-1 | - | - | TRBV7-9 | TGTGCCAGCAGCTTGGAGGAGAACACTGAAGCTTTCTTT | CASSLEENTEAFF
TRBJ1-1 | TRBD1 | - | TRBV19 | TGTGCCAGTAAGGAACAGGGGTTGGAAGCCACTGAAGCTTTCTTT | CASKEQGLEATEAFF
TRBJ1-5 | - | - | TRBV2 | TGTGCCAGCAGTGAATACGGGATAGATCAGCCCCAGCATTTT | CASSEYGIDQPQHF
TRBJ1-1 | TRBD1 | - | TRBV5-8 | TGTGCCAGCAGCTTGGAAGTCAGGGGGGTCGACACTGAAGCTTTCTTT | CASSLEVRGVDTEAFF
TRBJ1-5 | - | - | TRBV30 | TGTGCCTGGAGTTTAGGGGAGGGTCAGCCCCAGCATTTT | CAWSLGEGQPQHF
TRBJ2-3 | - | - | TRBV5-1 | TGCGCCAGCGAGGGGGGAGACGGGTCCGCGTATTTT | CASEGGDGSAYF
TRBJ1-4 | - | - | TRBV6-1 | TGTGCCAGCATCCGGGGAGGGTGGGAAAAACTGTTTTTT | CASIRGGWEKLFF